This T cell receptor beta chain is from a study of a mutant IDH1 vaccine in newly diagnosed glioma (TCRdb year 2021). Some background on the complete study: Vaccination started 4-6 weeks after radiotherapy alone, or was given together with temozolomide cycles in the groups whose treatment included chemotherapy. For exploratory analyses, approximately 23 treated patients had longitudinal TCRB deep sequencing done wherever samples were available. The week-35 safety follow-up took place at visit V12, and the week-47 end of study took place at visit V13. Peripheral blood was drawn at six visits: V03 (baseline), V05, V07, V10, V12 and V13. Before enrollment, most patients had been given radiochemotherapy with temozolomide as standard therapy, while the rest had received either radiotherapy alone or temozolomide alone. The roughly 34 treated patients were 62.5% male and around 40% female, with a mean age of approximately 40 years. Study-level results and caveats: Vaccine-induced immune responses across multiple MHC alleles were detected in 90% to 95% of patients. The authors noted that analyses of patient blood samples could not be reproduced because of sample limitations. Pseudoprogression appeared unrelated to alterations in the top peripheral T cell clonotypes detected by TCRB sequencing. PBMC samples for TCRB deep sequencing were selected based on availability.

A remark on this clone: The target of this receptor is not known. Base qualities are not at hand, and no much larger clone is one base apart.

The library came from the immunoSEQ multiplex PCR assay. Rearranged TCR beta chain sequences were amplified with the hsTCRB Kit following the manufacturer's protocol. Sequencing of TCRB libraries was carried out on an Illumina MiSeq. From the authors' description of their analysis: Demultiplexing, trimming and gene mapping were performed with the kit vendor's proprietary platform. TCRdb mirrors the immuneACCESS table, restricted to in-frame sequences. Some clones are absent from its copies; in checked studies, under half trace to an unresolved V gene, and the reason for the others is unknown. V and J calls and clone size come straight from that table; D and trimming were deduced from the DNA. The sample table lists about 47,000 clones, around nine tenths of them with a count of one. The biggest ten clones account for 5% to 7% of the sample. The time point label, read with the paper, signifies: week 35, safety follow-up. Each vaccine dose, consisting of 300 ug of a 20-mer mutant IDH1 peptide in Montanide, was administered subcutaneously with topical imiquimod. Across visits V03 through V10, patients got a total of eight vaccinations, given in weeks 1, 3, 5, 7, 11, 15, 19 and 23. All donors had newly diagnosed IDH1-mutant astrocytomas of WHO grade 3 or 4 that showed loss of nuclear ATRX. The samples were drawn from NOA16, a multicentre, single-arm, open-label phase I trial in Germany that tested a mutant IDH1 peptide vaccine in humans for the first time. Genomic DNA for TCRB sequencing was extracted from EDTA blood using the DNeasy Blood and Tissue Kit.

This receptor was identified in a woman aged 40 to 50 with glioma. The source was PBMCs, collected from a glioma patient whose treatment included an IDH1 peptide vaccine.

The CDR3 protein sequence reads: CASHPWGFFGYTF. The DNA sequence follows: TGTGCCAGCCACCCATGGGGCTTTTTTGGCTACACCTTC. The sequence links TRBV2 to TRBJ1-2; a tentative D call is TRBD1 (5 bases match). CDR1 and CDR2 (SNHLY, FYNNEI) derive from the germline V gene. Trimming costs V 8 bases and J 7 bases, and their ends lie 17 bases apart. There are 13 amino acids in the CDR3, from cysteine to phenylalanine inclusive. Of all the DNA, just the CDR3 is kept, 39 bases in frame from base 1.